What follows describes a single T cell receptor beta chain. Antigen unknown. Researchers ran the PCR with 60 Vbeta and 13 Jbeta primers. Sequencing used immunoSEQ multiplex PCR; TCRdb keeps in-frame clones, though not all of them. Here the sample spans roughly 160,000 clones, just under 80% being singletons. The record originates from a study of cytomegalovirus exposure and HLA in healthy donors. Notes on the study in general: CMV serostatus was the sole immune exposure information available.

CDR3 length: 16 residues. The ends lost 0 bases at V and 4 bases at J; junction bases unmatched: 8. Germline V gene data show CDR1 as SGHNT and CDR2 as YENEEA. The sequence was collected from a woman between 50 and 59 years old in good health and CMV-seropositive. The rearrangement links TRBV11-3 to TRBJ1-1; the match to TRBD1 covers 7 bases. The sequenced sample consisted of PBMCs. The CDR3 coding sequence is TGTGCCAGCAGCTTAGATTACTTCAAGGGGGCCACTGAAGCTTTCTTT. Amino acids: CASSLDYFKGATEAFF.